This TCR beta chain was identified in a study of Ad26.COV2.S vaccination and SARS-CoV-2 variants (dated by TCRdb to the early 2020s). About the study as a whole: Vaccine-arm donors were drawn from COV1001, a multicentre, randomized, double-blind, placebo-controlled phase I-IIa trial of Ad26.COV2.S in healthy adults. Ad26.COV2.S was given intramuscularly at 5x10^10 or 1x10^11 viral particles, as a single shot or as two shots 56 days apart. Investigators remained blinded to trial group allocation during experiments and outcome assessment. Participants in the trial were split at random into five groups of five each, receiving low-dose or high-dose Ad26.COV2.S once or twice, or else placebo on both occasions. The specificity and breadth of SARS-CoV-2-reactive T cell receptors after Ad26.COV2.S vaccination were assessed by TCRbeta repertoire sequencing. The TCR-sequenced set comprised approximately 32 samples: around 20 Ad26.COV2.S vaccine recipients, 5 placebo recipients and 8 SARS-CoV-2 convalescent individuals. Broader findings and caveats from the paper: After vaccination, spike-specific CD8+ and CD4+ T cell responses were reported to show substantial breadth. Higher spike-specific TCR breadth was observed in Ad26.COV2.S recipients than in placebo recipients (P = 0.0014). The authors noted that the TCR breadth and depth analyses may have underestimated total T cell responses. Vaccine and placebo recipients had comparable non-spike TCR breadth, which fits with the vaccine containing only spike. The study was not powered to compare responses between vaccine doses or regimens.

The immunoSEQ Assay was the method used to sequence TCRbeta CDR3 regions. After extraction, genomic DNA underwent amplification by bias-controlled multiplex PCR, followed by high-throughput sequencing. As for how the authors treated the data: To quantify the absolute abundance of each unique TCRbeta CDR3 region, sequences were collapsed and filtered. T cell fraction was estimated by normalization of TCRbeta template counts to usable DNA, with usable DNA being measured through amplification of reference genes present in all nucleated cells. Repertoire TCRs were annotated as SARS-CoV-2-specific by exact matching of V gene, CDR3 amino acid sequence and J gene to a known reactive TCR set. The reference SARS-CoV-2 TCR set was derived from MIRA and filtered for enrichment in COVID-19-positive ImmuneCODE repertoires, a step that removed public or cross-reactive TCRs. Using the MIRA antigens, annotated TCRs were further analysed by specific ORF or by position within an ORF. Depth was the summed frequency of annotated unique rearrangements, while breadth was defined as annotated unique rearrangements over total unique productive rearrangements. Two-sided Wilcoxon rank-sum tests were used to compare TCR breadth between groups. TCRdb took over this immuneACCESS table, retaining in-frame rearrangements with V and J assigned. Such tables are incomplete; in checked studies, under half of the missing clones stem from an unresolved V gene, and the remainder is unexplained. The DNA gave D and trimming, while V, J and clone size come from that table. The sample contains about 480,000 clones, roughly 85% of them found a single time. About 13% of the sample belongs to the ten largest clones.

Comment on this clone: Its antigen is currently not known. Per-nucleotide qualities are absent, and no much larger clonotype sits a single base away.

V is pruned by 2 bases and J by 5 bases, leaving 2 bases of the junction without a gene match. The germline V gene (reference sequence) supplies CDR1 GTSNPN and CDR2 SVGIG. Reading from cysteine to phenylalanine, the CDR3 counts 12 amino acids. Of all the DNA, just the CDR3 is kept, 36 bases in frame from base 1. The label giving this sample's treatment or condition can be read as: around 19 received Ad26.COV2.S at low or high dose, single or two shots; about 5 received placebo; per-sample allocation not given. For vaccine and placebo recipients, the sequenced repertoires came from samples collected on day 63 after the first injection. In Cohort 1b, some 25 adults aged 18-55 years were enrolled at a single site in Boston, USA, between 29 July and 7 August 2020. Ad26.COV2.S was a replication-incompetent adenovirus type 26 vector expressing a prefusion-stabilized SARS-CoV-2 spike protein from the original Wuhan strain.

The receptor was isolated from a person aged 18-60 years who received the Ad26.COV2.S COVID-19 vaccine or a placebo. Sequencing used peripheral blood, obtained in a trial of Ad26.COV2.S vaccine versus placebo. The sequence is built from TRBV30 and TRBJ2-5, and 7 junction bases match TRBD2. The DNA sequence is TGTGCCTGGAGTCCAGCGGGGGAGACCCAGTACTTC. Its translation is CAWSPAGETQYF.